This TCR beta chain derives from a study of T-cell memory formation after mild COVID-19. Whole-study context: Most TCR clusters belonged to a single donor.

Findings and limits, study-wide: Some responding clones appeared in pre-infection memory, suggesting cross-reactive memory joined. Day 37-peaking second-wave clones had unconfirmed SARS-CoV-2 specificity.

Trimming removed 5 bases from V and 0 bases from J; junction bases left unmatched: 5. In germline, CDR1 is MNHNS, CDR2 SASEGT. The CDR3 consists of 15 residues. Points on this clonotype: The target antigen is unknown.

Researchers used 5'RACE with constant-segment primers to make TCR alpha and TCR beta cDNA libraries that carry sample barcodes and UMIs. Via MiXCR, TCRdb re-called the 5' RACE reads, giving one row per CDR3 protein. The table lists about 270,000 distinct CDR3 sequences, roughly 16% of them singletons. The J gene is TRBJ2-3, the V gene TRBV6-1, with 7 nucleotides matching TRBD1. This TCR came from a man between 18 and 29 years old who had mild COVID-19 (a few samples of this study predate the infection). Cell type and time point are not known. The sequenced sample was PBMCs or a T cell subset sorted from them (not recorded which). CDR3 DNA: TGTGCCAGCAGTACACGGGACAGCAGCACAGATACGCAGTATTTT. Translated: CASSTRDSSTDTQYF.